Following are 27 T cell receptor beta chains from one sample sequenced in a study of shared clonotypes between healthy human individuals. The method was immunoSEQ multiplex PCR; TCRdb's version includes in-frame clones alone and lacks a portion of them. Here the sample spans hundreds of thousands of clones, 72% being singletons. Sequencing was performed on memory CD4+ T cells sorted from blood. Subset in this sample: CD45RA-negative fraction. The receptors derive from a woman in her 30s in good health.

The genes are TRBV5-5 and TRBJ1-5, with TRBD1 identical over 7 bases. The V and J ends lost 0 bases and 4 bases, in that order; junction bases with no gene match: 4. The length of the CDR3 is 15 residues. Germline V gives CDR1 SGHKS, CDR2 YYEKEE (reference sequence). As DNA, the CDR3 is TGTGCCAGCAGCTTGGGACAGGGTTTTAATCAGCCCCAGCATTTT. Encoded protein: CASSLGQGFNQPQHF.

The V call is TRBV18, the J call TRBJ1-5; D is perhaps TRBD1 (6 bases). CDR3 length equals 16 residues. Germline assignment: CDR1 KGHSH and CDR2 LQKENI. Trimming took 5 bases from V and 0 from J, leaving 14 bases between them. The CDR3 here is CASSSGEGASNQPQHF. CDR3 nucleotides: TGTGCCAGCTCATCAGGGGAAGGCGCTAGCAATCAGCCCCAGCATTTT.

This clone was found a few times. V usage is TRBV6-1 and J usage is TRBJ1-4; D unresolved. Germline V gene sequence: CDR1 MNHNS, CDR2 SASEGT. The V end was cut by 5 bases, the J end by 6 bases, with 10 bases between. CDR3 length equals 13 residues. The CDR3 here is CASSSGQHEKLFF. The CDR3 nucleotides are TGTGCCAGCAGTTCTGGGCAGCATGAAAAACTGTTTTTT.

The rearrangement links TRBV7-6 to TRBJ2-5; 8 bases align to TRBD1. The CDR3 consists of 13 residues. Germline CDR1 SGHVS, CDR2 FNYEAQ. The ends lost 4 bases at V and 5 bases at J; junction bases unmatched: 3. CDR3 amino acids: CASSSGGAETQYF. The DNA for the CDR3 is TGTGCCAGCAGCTCAGGGGGCGCGGAGACCCAGTACTTC.

This clone was recorded at least ten times. In DNA, the CDR3 is TGCGCCAGCAGTGAATCCTCGGGTTGGGGCACAGATACGCAGTATTTT. As protein: CASSESSGWGTDTQYF. The chain uses TRBV10-2 and TRBJ2-3; D uncertain. The CDR3 extends over 16 amino acids. V was trimmed by 3 bases and J by 1 base, leaving 14 bases between them. Germline CDR1 WSHSY, CDR2 SAAADI.

This clone was recorded only once. The chain is built from TRBV19 and TRBJ1-2; TRBD1 matches 10 bases. Germline assignment: CDR1 LNHDA and CDR2 SQIVND (reference sequence). V shed 6 bases, J shed 5 bases, and the junction held 9 bases outside the gene matches. The CDR3 extends over 15 amino acids. The CDR3 loop is CASSLTTGQGYGYTF. The DNA for the CDR3 is TGTGCCAGTAGCCTAACTACGGGACAGGGGTATGGCTACACCTTC.

The chain has TRBV7-8 and TRBJ2-2, with TRBD2 as a possible D gene (6 bases). Between the trimmed V and J ends, which lost 4 bases and 0 bases, there was a span of 12 bases. The germline V gene encodes CDR1 SGHVS and CDR2 FQNEAQ. CDR3 length equals 16 residues. CDR3 DNA: TGTGCCAGCAGCTCGATTGGCGGGACGAACACCGGGGAGCTGTTTTTT. Amino acid sequence: CASSSIGGTNTGELFF.

The V gene is TRBV5-1, the J gene TRBJ2-7, with unresolved D. V was trimmed by 2 bases and J by 1 base, leaving 7 bases between them. The CDR3 is 13 residues long. Per the germline V gene, CDR1 is SGHRS and CDR2 is YFSETQ. The CDR3 DNA reads as TGCGCCAGCAGCTTTGTTGGGTCCTACGAGCAGTACTTC. It translates to CASSFVGSYEQYF. Drawing the rest from reference TRBV5-1 and TRBJ2-7, the complete variable domain is KAGVTQTPRYLIKTRGQQVTLSCSPISGHRSVSWYQQTPGQGLQFLFEYFSETQRNKGNFPGRFSGRQFSNSRSEMNVSTLELGDSALYLCASSFVGSYEQYFGPGTRLTVT.

This clone was observed a single time. V is TRBV2 and J is TRBJ2-1; 7 bases align to TRBD1. The length of the CDR3 is 13 residues. The V and J ends lost 9 bases and 4 bases, in that order; junction bases with no gene match: 6. Germline CDR1 reads SNHLY; CDR2 reads FYNNEI. The CDR3 nucleotides are TGTGCCAGTAACTGGGGACAGTACAATGAGCAGTTCTTC. Protein: CASNWGQYNEQFF.

The genes are TRBV6-5 and TRBJ1-3, with unresolved D. The germline V gene encodes CDR1 MNHEY and CDR2 SVGAGI. CDR3 size: 15 residues. With 4 bases removed from V and 2 bases from J, the gap between germline ends came to 12 bases. CDR3 in DNA: TGTGCCAGCAGTTTAAGTCAACGAGCTGGAAACACCATATATTTT. Residues: CASSLSQRAGNTIYF.

V is TRBV29-1 and J is TRBJ2-3; 10 nucleotides match TRBD1. V lost 7 bases, J lost 5 bases, and 6 bases stayed unmatched. The CDR3 covers 13 residues. Germline CDR1 and CDR2: SQVTM and ANQGSEA. The CDR3 protein is CSATGTGVDTQYF. CDR3 nucleotide sequence: TGCAGCGCTACCGGGACAGGGGTAGATACGCAGTATTTT.

The sample holds a few counts of this clone. The chain employs TRBV7-6 and TRBJ2-7, with 7 bases fitting TRBD1. This CDR3 comprises 15 residues. Unmatched junction bases numbered 7, after V lost 5 bases and J lost 0 bases. Germline CDR1 is SGHVS and CDR2 is FNYEAQ. The chain's CDR3 is CASSPQTGSSYEQYF. CDR3 DNA: TGTGCCAGCAGCCCCCAGACAGGGAGCTCCTACGAGCAGTACTTC.

The chain joins TRBV7-9 to TRBJ1-3; TRBD1 might be the D (5 bases). V dropped 3 bases and J dropped 4 bases, with 7 bases sitting between them. From germline, CDR1 is SEHNR and CDR2 FQNEAQ (reference sequence). This CDR3 has 13 amino acids. CDR3 nucleotide sequence: TGTGCCAGCAGCTTTCAGGGAGGAAACACCATATATTTT. Protein product: CASSFQGGNTIYF. The full variable domain, with the rest looked up from reference TRBV7-9 and TRBJ1-3, is DTGVSQNPRHKITKRGQNVTFRCDPISEHNRLYWYRQTLGQGPEFLTYFQNEAQLEKSRLLSDRFSAERPKGSFSTLEIQRTEQGDSAMYLCASSFQGGNTIYFGEGSWLTVV.

About this clone itself: A single base separates this from a much larger clone, so it may be a read error. The chain couples TRBV5-4 to TRBJ2-6; D may be TRBD1 (5 bases). This CDR3 has 14 amino acids. Looked up from germline, CDR1 is SGHNT and CDR2 is YYREEE (reference sequence). The V and J ends lost 4 bases and 0 bases respectively, with 5 bases between them. Here the CDR3 DNA reads TGTGCCAGCAGCCAGGGCTCTGGGGCCAACGTCCTGACTTTC. Translation: CASSQGSGANVLTF.

This clone has only one observation. The rearrangement joins TRBV5-6 to TRBJ1-2; 7 positions agree with TRBD1. The CDR3 has 14 residues. V lost 4 bases and J lost 3; bases outside the gene matches: 6. The germline gives CDR1 SGHDT, CDR2 YYEEEE. CDR3 sequence reads: CASSHGQEDYGYTF. The CDR3 region has the DNA TGTGCCAGCAGCCACGGACAGGAAGACTATGGCTACACCTTC.

The chain carries TRBV7-8 and TRBJ1-5, with D maybe TRBD1 (5 bases). CDR1 and CDR2 from the germline V gene are SGHVS and FQNEAQ. V shed 0 bases and J shed 7 bases, with 13 bases lying between them. The CDR3 runs 15 residues. Here the CDR3 DNA reads TGTGCCAGCAGCTTAGCGGTAACAGGCGGGCAGCCCCAGCATTTT. As protein: CASSLAVTGGQPQHF.

This clone was counted a few times. The sample contains more than one DNA sequence encoding this CDR3. The chain has TRBV7-2 and TRBJ2-1; D gene unclear. CDR1 is SGHTA, CDR2 FQGNSA, per germline. Trimming removed 2 bases at V and 1 base at J, with 3 bases between. The CDR3 length is 13 residues. The CDR3 region has the DNA TGTGCCAGCAGCTTACAATCCTACAATGAGCAGTTCTTC. Translating it yields CASSLQSYNEQFF. Full variable domain (outside the CDR3, taken from reference TRBV7-2 and TRBJ2-1): GAGVSQSPSNKVTEKGKDVELRCDPISGHTALYWYRQSLGQGLEFLIYFQGNSAPDKSGLPSDRFSAERTGGSVSTLTIQRTQQEDSAVYLCASSLQSYNEQFFGPGTRLTVL.

The chain recombines TRBV5-1 with TRBJ2-2; 9 bases line up with TRBD2. Germline trimming cut 0 bases from V and 5 bases from J; bases unmatched to any gene: 2. The CDR3 has 15 residues. Germline V lookup: CDR1 SGHRS, CDR2 YFSETQ. The CDR3 bases are TGCGCCAGCAGCTTGGTGCTAGCGGGAACCGGGGAGCTGTTTTTT. The encoded protein is CASSLVLAGTGELFF.

The table lists this clone with many counts. The chain links TRBV11-1 to TRBJ1-2; 7 nucleotides line up with TRBD1. V trimming: 5 bases; J trimming: 4 bases; junction bases outside the gene matches: 7. This CDR3 is built from 14 residues. Germline V CDR1 and CDR2: SGHAT, FQDESV (reference sequence). The CDR3 DNA is TGTGCCAGCAGCACTCAGCGGGACAGCTATGGCTACACCTTC. This translates into CASSTQRDSYGYTF.

The chain links TRBV29-1 to TRBJ2-7; D not certain. The CDR3 runs 14 residues. Germline CDR1 is SQVTM and CDR2 is ANQGSEA. Trimming left V 7 bases short and J 2 bases short, with 18 bases between. The CDR3 here is CSARTRQGTYEQYF. The CDR3 DNA reads as TGCAGCGCCCGGACCCGACAAGGTACCTACGAGCAGTACTTC.

The chain joins TRBV6-5 to TRBJ1-4, with D possibly TRBD1 on 5 matching bases. Trimming removed 0 bases at V and 8 bases at J, with 13 bases between. CDR3 length: 15 residues. Germline values: CDR1 MNHEY, CDR2 SVGAGI. The CDR3: CASSYSGAAGEKLFF. CDR3 sequence (DNA): TGTGCCAGCAGTTACTCCGGGGCGGCAGGGGAAAAACTGTTTTTT.

The V and J genes are TRBV27 and TRBJ1-3; D is perhaps TRBD1 (5 bases). Germline V gene lookup returns CDR1 MNHEY and CDR2 SMNVEV (reference sequence). Trimming shortened V by 6 bases and J by 0 bases, and 12 bases separated the two germline ends. The CDR3 is 15 amino acids. The CDR3 DNA sequence: TGTGCCAGCAGCACCGGGACGGGCTCTGGAAACACCATATATTTT. It yields the protein CASSTGTGSGNTIYF.

The chain has TRBV27 and TRBJ2-1, with D perhaps TRBD2 (5 bases). The germline CDR1 and CDR2 sequences are MNHEY and SMNVEV (reference sequence). V was clipped by 9 bases and J by 5 bases, with 14 bases between them. The CDR3 totals 13 residues. The CDR3 DNA follows: TGTGCCAGTGGAGGCTTAATAAACAATGAGCAGTTCTTC. This translates into CASGGLINNEQFF.

This chain links TRBV4-2 with TRBJ2-1; D unclear. V shed 0 bases and J shed 13 bases, with 19 bases lying between them. Germline V gene data show CDR1 as LGHNA and CDR2 as YNFKEQ. There are 15 residues in the CDR3. CDR3 sequence: CASSQDKATRLRQFF. CDR3 nucleotide sequence: TGTGCCAGCAGCCAAGATAAGGCTACTCGTTTACGACAGTTCTTC.

This clone was found a few times. The V and J genes are TRBV5-1 and TRBJ1-1; TRBD1 agrees at 9 bases. In germline, CDR1 is SGHRS, CDR2 YFSETQ. The CDR3 is 15 residues long. V was clipped by 5 bases and J by 5 bases; unmatched bases: 10. The CDR3 here is CASRYTGGAWTEAFF. The CDR3 coding sequence is TGCGCCAGCAGGTATACAGGGGGCGCTTGGACTGAAGCTTTCTTT.

Only one count was recorded for this clone. The rearrangement joins TRBV7-2 to TRBJ1-2; 7 bases are shared with TRBD1. Per the germline V gene, CDR1 is SGHTA and CDR2 is FQGNSA. V shed 5 bases and J 5 bases; nucleotides not matched to a gene: 8. The CDR3 has 14 amino acids. As DNA, the CDR3 is TGTGCCAGCAGCCCTTTTGGGACAGTATATGGCTACACCTTC. It specifies CASSPFGTVYGYTF.

This clone appeared a single time. The chain links TRBV28 to TRBJ2-3; D is unclear. The V and J ends lost 4 bases and 2 bases respectively, with 22 bases between them. This CDR3 comprises 18 residues. Germline V gene lookup returns CDR1 MDHEN and CDR2 SYDVKM. In nucleotides, the CDR3 is TGTGCCAGCAGTTCCGATCATCTAGGGCCCTCCGTCACAGATACGCAGTATTTT. It encodes CASSSDHLGPSVTDTQYF. Full variable domain (missing parts from reference TRBV28 and TRBJ2-3): DVKVTQSSRYLVKRTGEKVFLECVQDMDHENMFWYRQDPGLGLRLIYFSYDVKMKEKGDIPEGYSVSREKKERFSLILESASTNQTSMYLCASSSDHLGPSVTDTQYFGPGTRLTVL.